The 8 T cell receptor beta chains given below trace back to one sample, sequenced in a study of Ad26.COV2.S vaccination and SARS-CoV-2 variants. Treatment: roughly 18 received Ad26.COV2.S at low or high dose, single or two shots; about 5 received placebo; per-sample allocation not given. Repertoires come from day 63 after the first vaccine or placebo injection. Using immunoSEQ multiplex PCR, the repertoire was profiled, and TCRdb retains in-frame clones only, with some absent. The data contain roughly 350,000 clones, roughly 90% of them singletons. The sequences come from peripheral blood, collected in a trial of Ad26.COV2.S vaccine versus placebo. These TCRs come from a person aged 18-60 years who received the Ad26.COV2.S COVID-19 vaccine or a placebo.

The rearrangement uses TRBV28 and TRBJ2-7; D is perhaps TRBD2 (5 bases). The germline V gene encodes CDR1 MDHEN and CDR2 SYDVKM. The V and J ends lost 6 bases and 6 bases respectively, with 21 bases between them. There are 15 residues in the CDR3. The CDR3 sequence is CASRSEERFYGEQYF. The CDR3 DNA follows: TGTGCCAGCAGGTCTGAGGAGCGGTTTTATGGCGAGCAGTACTTC.

The chain links TRBV28 to TRBJ1-5; D is perhaps TRBD1 (5 bases). The germline V gene encodes CDR1 MDHEN and CDR2 SYDVKM. The CDR3 sequence is 14 residues long. Trimming removed 5 bases at V and 8 bases at J, with 16 bases between. Here the CDR3 DNA reads TGTGCCAGCAGTCCTGGGGGAGATCAGAAGCCCCAGCATTTT. Translated, it gives CASSPGGDQKPQHF.

The V and J genes are TRBV9 and TRBJ2-1; 10 bases align to TRBD2. This CDR3 comprises 15 residues. V lost 2 bases and J lost 8; bases outside the gene matches: 7. Per the germline V gene, CDR1 is SGDLS and CDR2 is YYNGEE. CDR3 DNA: TGTGCCAGCAGCGTTACTAGCGGGAATGTATATGAGCAGTTCTTC. Its translation: CASSVTSGNVYEQFF.

The V and J genes are TRBV28 and TRBJ2-2, with 11 bases lining up with TRBD1. There are 15 residues in the CDR3. Trimming took 5 bases from V and 5 from J; bases not matched to a gene: 4. CDR1 and CDR2 (germline): MDHEN, SYDVKM. CDR3 loop: CASSPWDRGTGELFF. The CDR3 nucleotides read TGTGCCAGCAGTCCGTGGGACAGGGGGACCGGGGAGCTGTTTTTT.

The J gene is TRBJ2-7, the V gene TRBV6-5; D may correspond to TRBD1 or TRBD2 (5 bases each). Trimming took 8 bases from V and 6 from J, leaving 20 bases between them. Looked up from germline, CDR1 is MNHEY and CDR2 is SVGAGI. The CDR3 length is 14 residues. CDR3 loop: CASQQNGAKSEQYF. Written as DNA, the CDR3 is TGTGCCAGCCAACAGAACGGGGCGAAGAGCGAGCAGTACTTC.

V gene TRBV23-1 combines with J gene TRBJ1-2; maybe TRBD1 (5 bases). TRBV23-1 is an ORF; its function is uncertain. Trimming removed 7 bases at V and 5 bases at J, with 20 bases between. This CDR3 contains 15 residues. The CDR3 loop is CASTANSTVQYGYTF. For the CDR3, the DNA is TGCGCCAGCACGGCCAATTCGACAGTACAATATGGCTACACCTTC.

On this clone: In the same sample, other DNA sequences code for this CDR3. The chain is built from TRBV4-3 and TRBJ1-5, with unresolved D. Germline V gene lookup returns CDR1 LGHNA and CDR2 YSLEER. This CDR3 is built from 14 residues. The ends were cut back, 0 bases at V and 4 bases at J, with 7 bases in the middle. As DNA, the CDR3 is TGCGCCAGCAGCCAAGATTCGGGAAATCAGCCCCAGCATTTT. It yields the protein CASSQDSGNQPQHF.

Only one count was recorded for this clone. V and J are TRBV9 and TRBJ2-7; D not resolved. Trimming removed 1 base at V and 5 bases at J, with 13 bases between. CDR1 and CDR2 from the germline V gene are SGDLS and YYNGEE. The CDR3 has 14 residues. The CDR3 sequence: CASSVWSNANEQYF. Here the CDR3 DNA reads TGTGCCAGCAGCGTATGGTCCAATGCAAACGAGCAGTACTTC. The full variable domain, with the rest looked up from reference TRBV9 and TRBJ2-7, is DSGVTQTPKHLITATGQRVTLRCSPRSGDLSVYWYQQSLDQGLQFLIQYYNGEERAKGNILERFSAQQFPDLHSELNLSSLELGDSALYFCASSVWSNANEQYFGPGTRLTVT.